This paragraph reports one T cell receptor (beta chain). Its antigen is as yet unknown. This sample stems from a study of shared clonotypes between healthy human individuals. On sorted subsets, replicate PCRs used 150 to 250 ng DNA, or 30,000 or so T cell genomes. Data came from immunoSEQ multiplex PCR; TCRdb stores just in-frame clones and leaves some out. Of 950,000 to 1,100,000 clones detected, 75% to 85% appear once; the ten largest clones hold 0.5% to 0.65%. This CDR3 is 18 amino acids long. The germline V gene encodes CDR1 SGHAT and CDR2 FQNNGV. The V segment lost 3 bases and the J segment 2 bases; nucleotides outside the gene matches: 12. Overall study results and limits: In a handful of donors, about 5% of naive CD4 clonotypes appeared in common. Against clonotypes common to all four donors, non-shared ones had lower generation probabilities.

Sequenced input: memory CD4+ T cells from PBMCs. Described subset: CD45RA-negative fraction. The origin of this receptor is a man younger than 30 in good health. Some clones in this sample may be carry-over from other donors' samples. The chain joins TRBV11-2 to TRBJ2-7; 11 bases map to TRBD2. CDR3 residues: CASSFPQTLAGDPYEQYF. CDR3 bases: TGTGCCAGCAGCTTCCCACAGACACTAGCGGGAGACCCCTACGAGCAGTACTTC.